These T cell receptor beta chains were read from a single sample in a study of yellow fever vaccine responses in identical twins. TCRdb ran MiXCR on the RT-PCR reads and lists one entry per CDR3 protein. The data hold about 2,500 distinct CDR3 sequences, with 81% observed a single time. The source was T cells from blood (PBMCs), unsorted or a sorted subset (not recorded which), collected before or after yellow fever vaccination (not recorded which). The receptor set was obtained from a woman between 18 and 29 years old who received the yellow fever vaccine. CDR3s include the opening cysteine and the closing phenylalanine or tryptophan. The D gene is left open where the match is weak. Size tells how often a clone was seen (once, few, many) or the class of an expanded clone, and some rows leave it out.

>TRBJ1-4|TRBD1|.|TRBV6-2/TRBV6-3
CASSYDRVWNDEKLFF
TGTGCCAGCAGTTACGACAGGGTTTGGAATGATGAAAAACTGTTTTTT
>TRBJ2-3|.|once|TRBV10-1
CASSDGTDTQYF
TGCGCCAGCAGCGATGGGACAGATACGCAGTATTTT
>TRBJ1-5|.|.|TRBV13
CASSPWTANQPQHF
TGTGCCAGCAGCCCGTGGACAGCTAATCAGCCCCAGCATTTT
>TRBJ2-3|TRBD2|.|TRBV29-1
CSVAGGGTQYF
TGCAGCGTTGCGGGGGGAGGTACGCAGTATTTT
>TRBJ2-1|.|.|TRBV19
CASSIRFGSSYNEQFF
TGTGCCAGTAGTATCCGTTTCGGGAGCTCCTACAATGAGCAGTTCTTC
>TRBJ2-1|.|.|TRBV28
CASSLRGEQFF
TGTGCCAGCAGTCTCCGGGGTGAGCAGTTCTTC
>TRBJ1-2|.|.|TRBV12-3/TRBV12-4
CASSLVAEPNYGYTF
TGTGCCAGCAGTTTAGTGGCAGAGCCTAACTATGGCTACACCTTC
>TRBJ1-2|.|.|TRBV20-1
CSARGYTF
TGCAGTGCTAGGGGCTACACCTTC
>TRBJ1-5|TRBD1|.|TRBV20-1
CSALDRGEVQHF
TGCAGTGCTCTAGACAGGGGAGAGGTCCAGCATTTT
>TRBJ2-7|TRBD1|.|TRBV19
CASSIQAGQGGEQYF
TGTGCCAGTAGTATACAGGCGGGACAGGGTGGCGAGCAGTACTTC
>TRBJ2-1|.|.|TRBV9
CASSPPGISYNEQFF
TGTGCCAGCAGCCCCCCCGGAATCTCCTACAATGAGCAGTTCTTC
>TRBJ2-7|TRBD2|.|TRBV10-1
CASSEGLGTSYEQYF
TGCGCCAGCAGTGAAGGACTAGGTACCTCCTACGAGCAGTACTTC
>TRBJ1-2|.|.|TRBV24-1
CATSDGRYGYTF
TGTGCCACCAGTGATGGGCGCTATGGCTACACCTTC
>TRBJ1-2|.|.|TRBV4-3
CASSQDLYTGGYTF
TGCGCCAGCAGCCAAGATCTCTACACCGGGGGCTACACCTTC
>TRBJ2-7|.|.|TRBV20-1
CSVETGTNYEQYF
TGCAGTGTAGAAACCGGGACAAATTACGAGCAGTACTTC
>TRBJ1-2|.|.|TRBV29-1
CSVGGGQEYGYTF
TGCAGCGTTGGGGGGGGCCAGGAGTATGGCTACACCTTC
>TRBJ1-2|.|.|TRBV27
CASSFGPAYGYTF
TGTGCCAGCAGTTTCGGCCCGGCCTATGGCTACACCTTC
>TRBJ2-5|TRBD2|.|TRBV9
CASSRAGASGETQYF
TGTGCCAGCAGTCGAGCGGGGGCTAGCGGAGAGACCCAGTACTTC
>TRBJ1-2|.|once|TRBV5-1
CASSPSGGANYGYTF
TGCGCCAGCAGCCCCAGCGGGGGAGCTAACTATGGCTACACCTTC
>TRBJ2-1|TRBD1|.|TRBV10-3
CAISGTGRSNEQFF
TGTGCCATCAGTGGGACAGGGAGGAGCAATGAGCAGTTCTTC
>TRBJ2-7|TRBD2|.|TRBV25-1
CASSRLAGGLYEQYF
TGTGCCAGCAGCCGACTGGCGGGAGGTCTCTACGAGCAGTACTTC
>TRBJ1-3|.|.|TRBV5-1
CASSFGISGNTIYF
TGCGCCAGCAGCTTCGGGATCTCTGGAAACACCATATATTTT
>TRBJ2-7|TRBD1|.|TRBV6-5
CASSSGRTGAPYEQYF
TGTGCCAGCAGTTCGGGTCGGACAGGGGCTCCGTACGAGCAGTACTTC
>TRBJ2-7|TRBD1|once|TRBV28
CASSPAGTAYEQYF
TGTGCCAGCAGTCCCGCCGGGACAGCCTACGAGCAGTACTTC